A selection of T cell receptor beta chains follows, all from one sample in a study of blood T cell repertoires in COVID-19. Assay: immunoSEQ multiplex PCR; the TCRdb copy retains only in-frame clones and omits some. This sample carries 150,000 to 250,000 clones, roughly 80% of them seen once, and the ten largest clones take around 7%. Sample: PBMCs or T cells enriched from blood (not recorded which). Receptors originate from a middle-aged man who had recovered from COVID-19. CDR3s include the opening cysteine and the closing phenylalanine or tryptophan. Fields, in order: D gene, J gene, clone size, V gene, CDR3 DNA, CDR3 protein. A D gene is named only where the DNA matches it firmly. Only some rows state a clone size, as once, few, many or a class for expanded clones.

d_gene: -; j_gene: TRBJ1-2; abundance: -; v_gene: TRBV4-1; CDR3nt: TGCGCCAGCAGCCAAGCGGAGGGCCCTCACTATGGCTACACCTTC; CDR3aa: CASSQAEGPHYGYTF
d_gene: -; j_gene: TRBJ1-3; abundance: once; v_gene: TRBV5-6; CDR3nt: TGTGCCAGCAGCCTGACACAGGCGAGCTCTGGAAACACCATATATTTT; CDR3aa: CASSLTQASSGNTIYF
d_gene: -; j_gene: TRBJ1-3; abundance: -; v_gene: TRBV11-2; CDR3nt: TGTGCCAGCAGCTTAGGTGGCAGGGGCTTTGGAAACACCATATATTTT; CDR3aa: CASSLGGRGFGNTIYF
d_gene: -; j_gene: TRBJ2-2; abundance: -; v_gene: TRBV15; CDR3nt: TGTGCCACCAGCAGAGCTAACTGGCGGGGGCTGAACACCGGGGAGCTGTTTTTT; CDR3aa: CATSRANWRGLNTGELFF
d_gene: -; j_gene: TRBJ2-1; abundance: few; v_gene: TRBV28; CDR3nt: TGTGCCAGCATGCAGGGTAGGTACAATGAGCAGTTCTTC; CDR3aa: CASMQGRYNEQFF
d_gene: -; j_gene: TRBJ1-3; abundance: -; v_gene: TRBV4-2; CDR3nt: TGTGCCAGCAGCCAAGATCAAATCTCCTACTCTGGAAACACCATATATTTT; CDR3aa: CASSQDQISYSGNTIYF
d_gene: TRBD2; j_gene: TRBJ2-4; abundance: few; v_gene: TRBV4-1; CDR3nt: TGCGCCAGCAGCCAAGTTAGTAGGGGAGCGGGGGATGGAAACATTCAGTACTTC; CDR3aa: CASSQVSRGAGDGNIQYF
d_gene: TRBD1; j_gene: TRBJ1-5; abundance: -; v_gene: TRBV5-8; CDR3nt: TGTGCCAGCAGCTTGGGTTGGGACAGGGATCGGAGCAATCAGCCCCAGCATTTT; CDR3aa: CASSLGWDRDRSNQPQHF
d_gene: -; j_gene: TRBJ2-5; abundance: -; v_gene: TRBV11-1; CDR3nt: TGTGCCAGCAGCTTAATGTCGGAGACCCAGTACTTC; CDR3aa: CASSLMSETQYF
d_gene: -; j_gene: TRBJ1-1; abundance: -; v_gene: TRBV10-2; CDR3nt: TGCGCCAGCAGTGGTCAGGAAATCCCTGAAGCTTTCTTT; CDR3aa: CASSGQEIPEAFF
d_gene: TRBD2; j_gene: TRBJ2-3; abundance: -; v_gene: TRBV20-1; CDR3nt: TGCAGTGCTAGTCTGGGGACTAGCGGGGCCCCTAGCACAGATACGCAGTATTTT; CDR3aa: CSASLGTSGAPSTDTQYF